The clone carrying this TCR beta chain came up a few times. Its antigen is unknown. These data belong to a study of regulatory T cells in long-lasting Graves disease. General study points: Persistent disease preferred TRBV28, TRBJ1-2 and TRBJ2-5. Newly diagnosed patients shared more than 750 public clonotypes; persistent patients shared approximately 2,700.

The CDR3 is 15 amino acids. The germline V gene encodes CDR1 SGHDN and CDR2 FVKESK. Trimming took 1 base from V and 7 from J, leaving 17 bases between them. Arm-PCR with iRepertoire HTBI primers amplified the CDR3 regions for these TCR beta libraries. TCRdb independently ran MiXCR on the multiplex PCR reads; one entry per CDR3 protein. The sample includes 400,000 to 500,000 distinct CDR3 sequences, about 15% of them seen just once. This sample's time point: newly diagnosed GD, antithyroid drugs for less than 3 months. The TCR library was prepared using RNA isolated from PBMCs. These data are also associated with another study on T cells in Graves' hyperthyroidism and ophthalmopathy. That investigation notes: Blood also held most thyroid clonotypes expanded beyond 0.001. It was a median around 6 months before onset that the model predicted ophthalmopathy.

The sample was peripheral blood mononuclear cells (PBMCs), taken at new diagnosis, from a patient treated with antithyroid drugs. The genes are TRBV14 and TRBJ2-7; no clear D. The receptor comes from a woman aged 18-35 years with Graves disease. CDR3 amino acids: CASSQGRPLRREQYF. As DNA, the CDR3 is TGTGCCAGCAGCCAAGGTCGACCTTTACGTCGGGAGCAGTACTTC.